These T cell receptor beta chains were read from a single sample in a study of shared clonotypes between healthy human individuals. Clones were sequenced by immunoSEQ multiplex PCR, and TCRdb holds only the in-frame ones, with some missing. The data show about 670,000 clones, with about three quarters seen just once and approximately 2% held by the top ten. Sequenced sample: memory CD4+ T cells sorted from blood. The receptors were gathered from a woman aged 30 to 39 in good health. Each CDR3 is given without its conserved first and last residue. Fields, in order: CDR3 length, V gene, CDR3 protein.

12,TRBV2,ASTQGGMDYGYT
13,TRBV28,ASSIDIRDTTEAF
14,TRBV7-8,ASSPNFDRDQETQY
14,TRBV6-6,ASSYPPRQGTDTQY
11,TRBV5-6,ASSLANFYGYT
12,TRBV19,ASSIDLNRGGQY
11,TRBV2,ASRRQQNTEAF
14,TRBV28,ASIGLGGLANYEQY
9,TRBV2,ASSRQGEQF
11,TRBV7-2,ASRVGSYNEQF
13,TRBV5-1,ASSRDLAFGNTIY
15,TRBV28,ASSPPPQGLGNYGYT
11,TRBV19,ASSSRDQYEQY
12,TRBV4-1,ASSQEDPPYEQY
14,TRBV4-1,ASSQDPSGSSYEQY
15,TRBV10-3,AISESTGISGANVLT
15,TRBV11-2,ASSLRRLAGSTDTQY
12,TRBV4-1,ASSQVTRHYGYT
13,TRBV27,ASSLLAGVYDTQY
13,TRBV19,ASSITGRFNQPQH
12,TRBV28,ASSLATGVSPLH
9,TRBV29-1,SVGYTGELF
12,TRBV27,ASMAIPQVDEQF
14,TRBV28,ASSTPGQGWNYGYT
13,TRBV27,ASSPDSSQGNTIY
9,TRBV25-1,ASQSGLEQY
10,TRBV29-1,SVEGFHRGYT
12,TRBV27,ASSLTAGGETQY
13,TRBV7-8,ASSLLSGREYEQY